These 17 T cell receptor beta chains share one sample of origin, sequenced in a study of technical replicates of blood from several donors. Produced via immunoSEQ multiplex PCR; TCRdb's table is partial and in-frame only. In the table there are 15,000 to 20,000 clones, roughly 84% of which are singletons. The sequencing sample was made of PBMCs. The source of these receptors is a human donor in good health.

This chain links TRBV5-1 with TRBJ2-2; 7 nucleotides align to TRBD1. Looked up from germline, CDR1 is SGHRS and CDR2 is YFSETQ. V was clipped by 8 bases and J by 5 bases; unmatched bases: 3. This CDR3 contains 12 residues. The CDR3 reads CASRQGTGELFF. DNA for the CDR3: TGCGCCAGTCGACAGGGAACCGGGGAGCTGTTTTTT.

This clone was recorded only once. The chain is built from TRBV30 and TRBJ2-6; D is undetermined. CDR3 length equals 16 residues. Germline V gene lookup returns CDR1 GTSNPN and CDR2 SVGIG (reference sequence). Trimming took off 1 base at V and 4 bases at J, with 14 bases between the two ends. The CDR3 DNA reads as TGTGCCTGGAGTGCTCCCCTGAGGTACGGGGCCAACGTCCTGACTTTC. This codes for CAWSAPLRYGANVLTF. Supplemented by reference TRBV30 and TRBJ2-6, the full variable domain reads SQTIHQWPATLVQPVGSPLSLECTVEGTSNPNLYWYRQAAGRGLQLLFYSVGIGQISSEVPQNLSASRPQDRQFILSSKKLLLSDSGFYLCAWSAPLRYGANVLTFGAGSRLTVL.

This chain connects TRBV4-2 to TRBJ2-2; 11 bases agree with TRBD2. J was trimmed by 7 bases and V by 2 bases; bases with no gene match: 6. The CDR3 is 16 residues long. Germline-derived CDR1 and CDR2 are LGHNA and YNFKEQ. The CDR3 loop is CASSQIEGLAGGELFF. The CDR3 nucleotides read TGTGCCAGCAGCCAAATTGAAGGACTAGCGGGCGGGGAGCTGTTTTTT.

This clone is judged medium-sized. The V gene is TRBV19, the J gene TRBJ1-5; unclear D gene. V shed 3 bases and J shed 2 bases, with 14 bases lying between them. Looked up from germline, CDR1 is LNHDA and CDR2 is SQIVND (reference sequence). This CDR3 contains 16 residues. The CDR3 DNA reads TGTGCCAGTAGTATGAAGGGTTGGGGAGGCAATCAGCCCCAGCATTTT. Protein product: CASSMKGWGGNQPQHF.

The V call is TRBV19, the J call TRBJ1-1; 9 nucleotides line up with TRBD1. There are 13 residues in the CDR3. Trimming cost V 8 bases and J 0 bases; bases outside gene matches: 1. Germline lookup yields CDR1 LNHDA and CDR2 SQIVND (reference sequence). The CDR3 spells CASGTGLNTEAFF. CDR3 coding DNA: TGTGCCAGTGGGACAGGGCTGAACACTGAAGCTTTCTTT.

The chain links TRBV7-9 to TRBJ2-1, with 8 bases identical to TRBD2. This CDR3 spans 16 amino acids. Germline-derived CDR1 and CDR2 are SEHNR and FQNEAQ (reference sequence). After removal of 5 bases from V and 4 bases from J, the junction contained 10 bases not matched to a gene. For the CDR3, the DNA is TGTGCCAGCAGCCCCGCGGGGGGAGGGCCGTACAATGAGCAGTTCTTC. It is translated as CASSPAGGGPYNEQFF. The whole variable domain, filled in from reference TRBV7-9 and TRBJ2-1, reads DTGVSQNPRHKITKRGQNVTFRCDPISEHNRLYWYRQTLGQGPEFLTYFQNEAQLEKSRLLSDRFSAERPKGSFSTLEIQRTEQGDSAMYLCASSPAGGGPYNEQFFGPGTRLTVL.

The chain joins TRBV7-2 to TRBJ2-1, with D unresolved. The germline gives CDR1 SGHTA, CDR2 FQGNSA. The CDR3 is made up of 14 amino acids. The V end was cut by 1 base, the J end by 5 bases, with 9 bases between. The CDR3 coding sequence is TGTGCCAGCAGCTTAGGGGCGACGAACAATGAGCAGTTCTTC. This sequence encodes CASSLGATNNEQFF.

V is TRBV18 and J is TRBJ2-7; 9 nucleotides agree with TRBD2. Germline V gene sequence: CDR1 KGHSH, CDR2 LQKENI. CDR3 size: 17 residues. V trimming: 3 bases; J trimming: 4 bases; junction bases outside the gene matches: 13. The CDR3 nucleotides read TGTGCCAGCTCACCCCTAGGATCTAGCGGGACCTTATACGAGCAGTACTTC. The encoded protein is CASSPLGSSGTLYEQYF.

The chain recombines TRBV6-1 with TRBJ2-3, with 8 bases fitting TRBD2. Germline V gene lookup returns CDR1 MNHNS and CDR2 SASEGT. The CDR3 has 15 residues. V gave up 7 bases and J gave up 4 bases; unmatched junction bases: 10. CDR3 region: CASKRSGSGADTQYF. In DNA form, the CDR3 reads TGTGCCAGCAAGCGCAGCGGGAGCGGAGCAGATACGCAGTATTTT.

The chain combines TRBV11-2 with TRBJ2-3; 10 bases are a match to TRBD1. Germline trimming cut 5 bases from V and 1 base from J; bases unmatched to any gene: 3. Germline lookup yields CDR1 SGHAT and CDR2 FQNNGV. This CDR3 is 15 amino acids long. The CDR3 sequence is CASSLGTGGTDTQYF. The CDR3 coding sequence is TGTGCCAGCAGCCTAGGGACAGGGGGCACAGATACGCAGTATTTT.

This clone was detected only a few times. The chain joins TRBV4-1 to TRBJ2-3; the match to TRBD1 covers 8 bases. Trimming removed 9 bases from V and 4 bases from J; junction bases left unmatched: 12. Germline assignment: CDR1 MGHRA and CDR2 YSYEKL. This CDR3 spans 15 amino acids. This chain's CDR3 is CASNPGQGAPDTQYF. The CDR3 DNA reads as TGCGCCAGTAATCCCGGGCAGGGGGCCCCAGATACGCAGTATTTT.

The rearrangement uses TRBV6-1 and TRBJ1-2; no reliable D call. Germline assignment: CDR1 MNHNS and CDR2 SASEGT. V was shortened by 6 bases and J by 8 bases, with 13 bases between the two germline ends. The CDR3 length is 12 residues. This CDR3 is CASRWIGGGYTF. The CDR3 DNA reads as TGTGCCAGCAGGTGGATCGGAGGGGGCTACACCTTC.

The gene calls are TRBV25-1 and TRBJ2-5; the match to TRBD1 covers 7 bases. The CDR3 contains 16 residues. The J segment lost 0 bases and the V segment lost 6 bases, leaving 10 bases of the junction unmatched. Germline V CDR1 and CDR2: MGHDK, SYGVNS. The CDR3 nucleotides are TGTGCCAGCAGCGATGAAGAGGGGACAGACCAAGAGACCCAGTACTTC. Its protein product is CASSDEEGTDQETQYF.

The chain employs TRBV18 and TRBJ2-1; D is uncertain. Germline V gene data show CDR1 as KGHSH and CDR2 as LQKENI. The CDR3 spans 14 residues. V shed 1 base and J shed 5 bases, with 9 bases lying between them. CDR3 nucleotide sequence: TGTGCCAGCTCACCACAGCTAGAAAACAATGAGCAGTTCTTC. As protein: CASSPQLENNEQFF.

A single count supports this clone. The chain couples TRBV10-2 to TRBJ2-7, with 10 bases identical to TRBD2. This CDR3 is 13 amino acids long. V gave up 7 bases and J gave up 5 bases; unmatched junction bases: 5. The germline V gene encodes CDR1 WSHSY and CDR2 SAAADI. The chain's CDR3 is CASKLAGQNEQYF. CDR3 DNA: TGCGCCAGCAAACTAGCGGGACAAAACGAGCAGTACTTC.

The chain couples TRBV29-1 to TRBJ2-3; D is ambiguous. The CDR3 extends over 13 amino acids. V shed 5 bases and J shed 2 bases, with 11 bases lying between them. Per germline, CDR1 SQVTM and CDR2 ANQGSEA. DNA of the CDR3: TGCAGCGTTAAGAGCATTCCCACAGATACGCAGTATTTT. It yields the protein CSVKSIPTDTQYF.

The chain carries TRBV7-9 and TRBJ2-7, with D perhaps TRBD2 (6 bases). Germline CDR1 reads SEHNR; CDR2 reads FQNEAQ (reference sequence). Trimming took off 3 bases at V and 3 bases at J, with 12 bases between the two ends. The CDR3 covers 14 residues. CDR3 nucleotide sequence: TGTGCCAGCAGCTTCATATGGGAGGTCTACGAGCAGTACTTC. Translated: CASSFIWEVYEQYF.